Given below is one TCR beta chain in context. Its recognized antigen is unknown. Base qualities are missing; no much larger clone stands one base away. The record originates from a study of T cell responses to AZD1222 COVID-19 vaccine (dated by TCRdb to 2020 to 2022). The study in broad terms: TCR sequencing was performed for more than 230 trial participants, of whom around 200 were given two doses of AZD1222 and roughly 25 were given two doses of MenACWY control vaccine. Enrollment into the trials was organized by age into subgroups of 18-55, 56-69 and 70-plus years, and those subgroups contained 148, 28 and 57 TCR-sequenced participants, respectively.

Overall study results and their limits: Because no samples from the day 14 peak response were available, repertoires could be characterized only after the peak T cell response. The 56-69-year group was small, and its depth increase did not reach significance, likely because of low power. After two AZD1222 doses, spike-specific TCR breadth and depth were significantly higher than at day 0 and than in MenACWY recipients. Vaccine-associated CD4 TCRs spanned the whole spike protein, with dominant responses in regions 160-218 and 743-854. Reportedly, close to half of the unique spike-specific TCRs recognized epitopes lying outside the regions that are mutated in the B.1.351 and B.1.1.7 variants. Most participants were white British and females outnumbered males, and the authors suggested that clonal diversity may have been underestimated. Conclusions about previously exposed vaccinees are limited, since just a handful of AZD1222 recipients were seropositive for SARS-CoV-2 at baseline.

In light of the paper, this sample's time point label describes: about 28 days (+/-7) after the second vaccine dose. Because spike-specific TCR depth and breadth did not differ between the two schedules, AZD1222 recipients who got a second dose at roughly 4 weeks were pooled with those who got a second dose at roughly 12 weeks. The vaccinee samples were drawn from two UK trials, COV001 and COV002, one of which was a single-blind randomized controlled phase 2/3 trial testing AZD1222 (ChAdOx1 nCoV-19) in healthy adults. For TCRbeta chain sequencing, PBMC samples were collected from trial participants at day 0 and at day 28 after the second dose. From its cysteine to its phenylalanine, the CDR3 spans 15 amino acids. The only DNA kept is the CDR3, 45 bases in frame from the first base. Trimming takes 8 bases from V and 6 bases from J, and the germline ends sit 22 bases apart. CDR1 SNHLY and CDR2 FYNNEI were looked up in the germline V gene.

The CDR3 regions of human TCRbeta chains were analyzed by immunosequencing. On the authors' methods: Repertoire TCRs were matched against a reference library of SARS-CoV-2-specific TCRs generated with the MIRA antigen-specificity platform. Breadth was defined as the fraction of unique TCRs that were SARS-CoV-2-associated, and depth was defined as the fraction of total T cells that were SARS-CoV-2-associated. Each spike-specific TCR was assigned to its reactive spike region and to a CD4 or CD8 class using the MIRA data. Log10-transformed breadth and depth values were compared by one-way ANOVA with Sidak's multiple comparisons tests. As stored in TCRdb, this immuneACCESS dataset retains in-frame rearrangements with V and J assigned. A fraction of the clones does not appear; measured against another copy, unresolved V genes explain less than half of the discrepancy, and the remainder lacks a known reason. The V and J calls and the clone size are those of that table, but D and trimming were determined from the DNA. The table for this sample lists about 120,000 clones; 70% to 90% of them were counted only once. In total, the top ten clones hold around 17% of the sample.

The chain links TRBV2 with TRBJ1-1; the D gene is unclear. The sequencing used peripheral blood, collected 28 days after the second AZD1222 dose. The source of this sequence is an adult who received the AZD1222 COVID-19 vaccine. The CDR3 amino acid sequence is: CASSDRNYRTSEAFF. In nucleotide form, the sequence is TGTGCCAGCTCAGACCGTAATTACCGAACTTCTGAAGCTTTCTTT.